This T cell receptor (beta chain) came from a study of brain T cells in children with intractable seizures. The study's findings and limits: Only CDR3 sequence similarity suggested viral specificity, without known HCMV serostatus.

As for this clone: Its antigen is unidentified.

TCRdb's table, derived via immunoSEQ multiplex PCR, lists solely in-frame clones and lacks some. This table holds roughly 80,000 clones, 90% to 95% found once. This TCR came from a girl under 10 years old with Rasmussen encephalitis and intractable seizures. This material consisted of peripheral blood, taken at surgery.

The CDR3 bases are TGCGCCAGCAGCTCCGGGAGCACAGGGGGCAATGAGCAGTTCTTC. It is translated as CASSSGSTGGNEQFF. This rearrangement joins TRBV5-1 to TRBJ2-1, with 8 positions matching TRBD1. This CDR3 has 15 residues. From germline, CDR1 is SGHRS and CDR2 YFSETQ. The J segment lost 6 bases and the V segment lost 3 bases, leaving 8 bases of the junction unmatched.